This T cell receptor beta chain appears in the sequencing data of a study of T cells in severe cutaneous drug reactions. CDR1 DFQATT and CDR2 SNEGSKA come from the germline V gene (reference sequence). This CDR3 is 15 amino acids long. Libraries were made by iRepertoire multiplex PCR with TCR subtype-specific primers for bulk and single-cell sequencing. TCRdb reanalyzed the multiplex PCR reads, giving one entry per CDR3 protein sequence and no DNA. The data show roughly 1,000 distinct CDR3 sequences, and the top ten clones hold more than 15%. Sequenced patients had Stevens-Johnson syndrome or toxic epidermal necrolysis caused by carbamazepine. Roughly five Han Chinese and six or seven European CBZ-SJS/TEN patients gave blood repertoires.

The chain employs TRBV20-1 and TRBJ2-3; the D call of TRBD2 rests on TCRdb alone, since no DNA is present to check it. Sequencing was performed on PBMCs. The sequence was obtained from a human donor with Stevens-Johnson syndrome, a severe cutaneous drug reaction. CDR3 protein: CSATSGTSGTDTQYF.